This T cell receptor beta chain was identified during a study of shared clonotypes between healthy human individuals. The CDR3 is 15 residues long. V was trimmed by 2 bases and J by 4 bases, leaving 14 bases between them. Germline CDR1 reads LGHNA; CDR2 reads YNFKEQ. Positively selected for CCR7, the CD45RO-negative cells used as naive CD8 cells excluded terminally differentiated effector memory CD45RA+ cells. DNA at 200 ng, tens of thousands of T cell genomes, went into sorted-subset replicate PCRs. TCRdb keeps only in-frame clones here, not all; method: immunoSEQ multiplex PCR. This sample carries millions of clones, approximately 94% of them seen once, and the ten largest clones take about 1.1%.

Source material: naive CD8+ T cells sorted from blood. The source of this sequence is a young man in good health. The chain has TRBV4-2 and TRBJ1-2; weak D call: TRBD1 (5 bases). The CDR3 here is CASSQIGDYTYGYTF. CDR3 in DNA: TGTGCCAGCAGCCAAATAGGGGATTATACCTATGGCTACACCTTC.